Listed below are T cell receptor beta chains from one sample, sequenced in a study of blood T cells in healthy people across ages. TCRdb fed the 5' RACE reads into MiXCR, producing one record per CDR3 protein. The sample lists about 1.1 million distinct CDR3 sequences, around two fifths occurring once. The sequenced sample was blood. These receptor sequences come from a man between 18 and 29 years old in good health. Both conserved end residues are part of each CDR3. D genes are given only for firm matches. Where a row states a size, it is once, few, many or the class of an expanded clone; other rows omit it.

D: TRBD1
J: TRBJ2-1
V: TRBV24-1
size: once
DNA: TGTGCCACCAGTGGGGGAAGACAGGGTTACAATGAGCAGTTCTTC
CDR3: CATSGGRQGYNEQFF

D: NA
J: TRBJ1-1
V: TRBV20-1
size: few
DNA: TGCAGTGCTAGAGATCTGAAAGCCACTGAAGCTTTCTTT
CDR3: CSARDLKATEAFF

D: NA
J: TRBJ2-3
V: TRBV2
size: few
DNA: TGTGCCAGCAGTGAATGGGAGGGACACTCCTCAGATACGCAGTATTTT
CDR3: CASSEWEGHSSDTQYF

D: NA
J: TRBJ2-3
V: TRBV12-3/TRBV12-4
size: few
DNA: TGTGCCAGCAGTTTTGGGACCGTAGCGTATTTT
CDR3: CASSFGTVAYF

D: NA
J: TRBJ1-2
V: TRBV12-3/TRBV12-4
size: many
DNA: TGTGCCAGCAGCTCAGGTATCGATGGCTACACCTTC
CDR3: CASSSGIDGYTF

D: NA
J: TRBJ1-5
V: TRBV27
size: NA
DNA: TGTGCCAGCAGTTTAAAGTTGTATAGCAATCAGCCCCAGCATTTT
CDR3: CASSLKLYSNQPQHF

D: NA
J: TRBJ1-6
V: TRBV9
size: NA
DNA: TGTGCCAGCAGCGTAGGGTGGGGCCAGAGTCTTAATTCACCCCTCCACTTT
CDR3: CASSVGWGQSLNSPLHF

D: NA
J: TRBJ2-3
V: TRBV29-1
size: many
DNA: TGCAGCGTGGTGGGGTTCGGGCCTAGGACAGATACGCAGTATTTT
CDR3: CSVVGFGPRTDTQYF

D: TRBD1
J: TRBJ2-7
V: TRBV6-1
size: NA
DNA: TGTGCCAGCACACTAGACAGGGGGGCCTACAATGAGCAGTACTTC
CDR3: CASTLDRGAYNEQYF

D: NA
J: TRBJ1-2
V: TRBV9
size: few
DNA: TGTGCCAGCGCCGCAGGGGCCTATGGCTACACCTTC
CDR3: CASAAGAYGYTF

D: NA
J: TRBJ1-2
V: TRBV19
size: NA
DNA: TGTGCCAGTAGCTCTCAGGTTAACTATGGCTACACCTTC
CDR3: CASSSQVNYGYTF

D: TRBD1
J: TRBJ2-1
V: TRBV20-1
size: few
DNA: TGCAGTGCTCGCCAAACAGGGGACAATGAGCAGTTCTTC
CDR3: CSARQTGDNEQFF

D: NA
J: TRBJ1-4
V: TRBV7-6
size: NA
DNA: TGTGCCAGCAGCTTAAGGGGTGGATCCGAAAAACTGTTTTTT
CDR3: CASSLRGGSEKLFF

D: NA
J: TRBJ1-5
V: TRBV20-1
size: many
DNA: TGCAGTGCTAGAGAAAATTGGCAGGGTGGGCAGCCCCAGCATTTT
CDR3: CSARENWQGGQPQHF

D: TRBD1
J: TRBJ1-2
V: TRBV19
size: NA
DNA: TGTGCCAGCACTACATGGACAGGGAACGACTATGGCTACACCTTC
CDR3: CASTTWTGNDYGYTF

D: NA
J: TRBJ2-1
V: TRBV5-4
size: few
DNA: TGTGCCAGCAGCACGGACGGTGAAACCTACAATGAGCAGTTCTTC
CDR3: CASSTDGETYNEQFF

D: TRBD1
J: TRBJ1-2
V: TRBV13
size: few
DNA: TGTGCCAGCAGCTTAAGGGACAGGCAGGAAAACTATGGCTACACCTTC
CDR3: CASSLRDRQENYGYTF

D: NA
J: TRBJ1-6
V: TRBV4-1
size: NA
DNA: TGCGCCAGCAGCCAAGTGAAACGAACTTGGGGTAATTCACCCCTCCACTTT
CDR3: CASSQVKRTWGNSPLHF

D: NA
J: TRBJ1-1
V: TRBV12-3/TRBV12-4
size: few
DNA: TGTGCCAGCCACTCCGAGGTGAACACTGAAGCTTTCTTT
CDR3: CASHSEVNTEAFF

D: NA
J: TRBJ2-3
V: TRBV20-1
size: NA
DNA: TGCAGTGCCTCGCCCCCCGGCCCAGATACGCAGTATTTT
CDR3: CSASPPGPDTQYF

D: NA
J: TRBJ2-1
V: TRBV7-3
size: few
DNA: TGTGCCAGCAGCTTATGGGGGACTGGTACCTACAATGAGCAGTTCTTC
CDR3: CASSLWGTGTYNEQFF

D: TRBD1
J: TRBJ2-1
V: TRBV11-1
size: NA
DNA: TGTGCCAGCAGCTCCAAGTTATCCAGGGGGAGATCCTACAATGAGCAGTTCTTC
CDR3: CASSSKLSRGRSYNEQFF

D: NA
J: TRBJ2-2
V: TRBV5-6
size: NA
DNA: TGTGCCAGCAGTTCGGGTCCCGGGGTCCCCGGGGAGCTGTTTTTT
CDR3: CASSSGPGVPGELFF

D: TRBD1
J: TRBJ1-4
V: TRBV7-2
size: few
DNA: TGTGCCAGCAGCTGGGGGACAGGTCATAATGAAAAACTGTTTTTT
CDR3: CASSWGTGHNEKLFF